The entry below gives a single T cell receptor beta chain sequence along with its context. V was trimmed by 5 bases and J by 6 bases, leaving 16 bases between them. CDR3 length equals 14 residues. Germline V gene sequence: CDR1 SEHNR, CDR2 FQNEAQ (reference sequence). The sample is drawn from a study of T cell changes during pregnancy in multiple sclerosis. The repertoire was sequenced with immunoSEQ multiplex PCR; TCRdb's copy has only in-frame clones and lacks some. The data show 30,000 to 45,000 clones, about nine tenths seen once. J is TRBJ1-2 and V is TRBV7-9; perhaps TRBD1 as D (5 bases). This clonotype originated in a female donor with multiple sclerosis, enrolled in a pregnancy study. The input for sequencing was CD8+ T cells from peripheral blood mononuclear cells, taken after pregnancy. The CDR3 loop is CASSPGQGADGYTF. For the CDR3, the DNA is TGTGCCAGCAGCCCCGGGCAGGGTGCCGATGGCTACACCTTC.